This TCR beta chain was found in a study of cytomegalovirus exposure and HLA in healthy donors. The CDR3 has 14 amino acids. V was trimmed by 3 bases and J by 6 bases, leaving 13 bases between them. Germline loops: CDR1 SGHTA, CDR2 FQGTGA. Healthy bone marrow donors supplied every sample. Whole-study findings and limits: The authors considered a cluster of highly shared sequence variants likely to be a sequencing artifact.

As regards this clone: The antigen remains unidentified.

PCR amplification relied on 60 Vbeta primers (plus 13 Jbeta primers). The method was immunoSEQ multiplex PCR; TCRdb's version includes in-frame clones alone and lacks a portion of them. The table for this sample gives 40,000 to 50,000 clones. This rearrangement joins TRBV7-3 to TRBJ2-3; a weak D match, TRBD2 (6 bases). Input material: PBMCs. This sequence was found in a woman aged 40 to 50 in good health and CMV-seronegative. CDR3 loop: CASSFAGPSDTQYF. CDR3 in DNA: TGTGCCAGCAGCTTTGCGGGGCCCTCGGATACGCAGTATTTT. Together with reference TRBV7-3 and TRBJ2-3, the CDR3 gives the full variable domain: GAGVSQTPSNKVTEKGKYVELRCDPISGHTALYWYRQSLGQGPEFLIYFQGTGAADDSGLPNDRFFAVRPEGSVSTLKIQRTERGDSAVYLCASSFAGPSDTQYFGPGTRLTVL.